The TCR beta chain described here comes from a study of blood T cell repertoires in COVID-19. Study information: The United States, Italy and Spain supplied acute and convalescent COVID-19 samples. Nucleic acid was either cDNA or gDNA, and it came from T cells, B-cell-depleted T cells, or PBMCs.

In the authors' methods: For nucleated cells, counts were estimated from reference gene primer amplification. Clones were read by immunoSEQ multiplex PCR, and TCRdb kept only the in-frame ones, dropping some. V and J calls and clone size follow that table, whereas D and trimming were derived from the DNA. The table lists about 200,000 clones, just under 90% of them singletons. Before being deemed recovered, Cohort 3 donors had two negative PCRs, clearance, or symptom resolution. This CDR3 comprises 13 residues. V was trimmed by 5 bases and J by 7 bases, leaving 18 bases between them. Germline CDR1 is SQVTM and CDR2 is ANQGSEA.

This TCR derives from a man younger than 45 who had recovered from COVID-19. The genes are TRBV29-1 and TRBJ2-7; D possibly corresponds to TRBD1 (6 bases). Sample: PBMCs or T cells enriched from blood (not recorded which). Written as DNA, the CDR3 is TGCAGCGTTCGACAGGACCCTGGTCGGGAGCAGTACTTC. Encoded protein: CSVRQDPGREQYF.